This TCR beta chain was found in a study of prognosis after radiotherapy for stage I lung cancer. Overall study: Stereotactic body radiotherapy was given without concurrent therapy in all patients.

The germline gives CDR1 MDHEN, CDR2 SYDVKM. Trimming cost V 5 bases and J 9 bases; bases outside gene matches: 19. The CDR3 is made up of 18 amino acids. Genomic DNA was subjected to two-round multiplex PCR for amplification of TCR beta CDR3. The use of primers specific to each TRBV and TRBJ gene characterized first-round PCR. Via MiXCR, TCRdb re-called the multiplex PCR reads, giving one row per CDR3 protein. The repertoire holds about 19,000 distinct CDR3 sequences, with around half as singletons. This clonotype was recorded once. The chain links TRBV28 to TRBJ2-1; 10 nucleotides match TRBD2. This clonotype was sampled from a donor over 45 with non-small cell lung cancer. Here the sequenced sample was PBMCs, taken before or after stereotactic body radiation therapy (not recorded which). This CDR3 reads CASSRSLAGGRVISEQFF. The CDR3, as DNA: TGTGCCAGCAGTCGGAGCTTAGCGGGAGGTCGGGTTATCAGTGAGCAGTTCTTC. The whole variable domain, remainder taken from reference TRBV28 and TRBJ2-1, is DVKVTQSSRYLVKRTGEKVFLECVQDMDHENMFWYRQDPGLGLRLIYFSYDVKMKEKGDIPEGYSVSREKKERFSLILESASTNQTSMYLCASSRSLAGGRVISEQFFGPGTRLTVL.